These 32 T cell receptor beta chains were all obtained from the same sample, sequenced in a study of CD8+CD57+ T cells in acquired aplastic anemia. Patients picked for sequencing had shown CD8+CD57+ cell expansion detected by flow cytometry. Genomic DNA, the template, was used for profiling of the TCR beta VDJ and CDR3. TCRdb independently ran MiXCR on the reads; one entry per CDR3 protein. The profile shows 150,000 to 200,000 distinct CDR3 sequences, nearly 50% of them singletons. The specimen sequenced was sorted CD4+, CD8+, or CD8+CD57+ T cells (not recorded which) from PBMCs. These receptors all come from a human donor with aplastic anemia.

In the case of this clonotype: A much larger clone is a single base away; this may be a read error. The chain employs TRBV20-1 and TRBJ2-3; TRBD2 matches at 11 bases. The CDR3 runs to 18 residues. CDR1 and CDR2 (germline): DFQATT, SNEGSKA (reference sequence). V shed 5 bases, J shed 1 base, and the junction held 14 bases outside the gene matches. The CDR3 DNA reads as TGCAGTGCTCCAGAACTAGCGGGAGTATCACCTGGCACAGATACGCAGTATTTT. This sequence encodes CSAPELAGVSPGTDTQYF.

The table lists this clonotype with many counts. The chain employs TRBV4-2 and TRBJ2-3, with D possibly TRBD1 on 6 matching bases. The germline V gene encodes CDR1 LGHNA and CDR2 YNFKEQ. The CDR3 has 17 residues. V lost 0 bases and J 5 bases, leaving 18 bases between the germline ends. In DNA, the CDR3 is TGTGCCAGCAGCCAAGATAAGAACAGGGCATGGGAAGATACGCAGTATTTT. It is translated as CASSQDKNRAWEDTQYF.

The chain links TRBV2 to TRBJ1-1, with 10 bases lining up with TRBD1. Unmatched junction bases numbered 5, after V lost 6 bases and J lost 4 bases. Germline-derived CDR1 and CDR2 are SNHLY and FYNNEI. The CDR3 length is 14 residues. CDR3 loop: CASSGTGVSTEAFF. The CDR3 DNA sequence: TGTGCCAGCAGCGGGACAGGGGTGAGCACTGAAGCTTTCTTT. Combining the CDR3 with reference TRBV2 and TRBJ1-1 gives the whole variable domain EPEVTQTPSHQVTQMGQEVILRCVPISNHLYFYWYRQILGQKVEFLVSFYNNEISEKSEIFDDQFSVERPDGSNFTLKIRSTKLEDSAMYFCASSGTGVSTEAFFGQGTRLTVV.

J is TRBJ2-3 and V is TRBV7-3; 9 positions match TRBD2. In germline, CDR1 is SGHTA, CDR2 FQGTGA. Germline trimming cut 5 bases from V and 4 bases from J; bases unmatched to any gene: 4. The CDR3 contains 14 residues. The chain's CDR3 is CASSIIAGADTQYF. CDR3 DNA: TGTGCCAGCAGCATTATAGCGGGAGCAGATACGCAGTATTTT.

This chain uses TRBV15 with TRBJ2-1; D is possibly TRBD2 (6 bases). Trimming stripped 3 bases from V and 5 bases from J, with 11 bases between. Germline CDR1 LNHNV, CDR2 YYDKDF (reference sequence). The CDR3 consists of 14 residues. For the CDR3, the DNA is TGTGCCACCAGCAGGACCAGGGAGGACAATGAGCAGTTCTTC. Translation gives CATSRTREDNEQFF.

This clonotype was picked up many times. The J gene is TRBJ1-1, the V gene TRBV11-3; TRBD1 matches 7 bases. The CDR3 runs to 14 residues. Per germline, CDR1 SGHNT and CDR2 YENEEA. With 0 bases clipped from V and 5 bases from J, the junction kept 3 bases outside the gene matches. The CDR3 loop is CASSLDPDRTEAFF. DNA of the CDR3: TGTGCCAGCAGCTTAGACCCGGACAGGACTGAAGCTTTCTTT.

For this clonotype: With a much larger clone just one base away, this may be a read error. This chain joins TRBV5-6 and TRBJ2-5; a weak D match, TRBD2 (6 bases). Germline V gene sequence: CDR1 SGHDT, CDR2 YYEEEE. CDR3 length: 12 amino acids. The CDR3 DNA follows: TGTGCCAGCAGCTTAGGGCGGAGGGATTGGCATTTT. Translated: CASSLGRRDWHF.

This chain connects TRBV29-1 to TRBJ2-5, with TRBD2 matching over 14 bases. Germline CDR1 and CDR2: SQVTM and ANQGSEA. This CDR3 is built from 14 residues. V lost 6 bases and J lost 4; bases outside the gene matches: 4. The CDR3 spells CSVTGLAGVETQYF. CDR3 bases: TGCAGCGTGACGGGACTAGCGGGGGTAGAGACCCAGTACTTC.

V and J are TRBV10-2 and TRBJ1-1, with 7 bases identical to TRBD1. Germline-derived CDR1 and CDR2 are WSHSY and SAAADI. V lost 7 bases, J lost 0 bases, and 11 bases stayed unmatched. The CDR3 has 16 amino acids. The chain's CDR3 is CASTWNRGVMNTEAFF. The DNA for the CDR3 is TGCGCCAGCACTTGGAACAGGGGCGTAATGAACACTGAAGCTTTCTTT.

The genes are TRBV25-1 and TRBJ2-5, with D perhaps matching TRBD2 (6 bases). V lost 8 bases to trimming and J lost 5 bases, with 12 bases between them. CDR3 length: 12 amino acids. CDR1 and CDR2 (germline): MGHDK, SYGVNS. CDR3 DNA: TGTGCCAGCGGTGGGGGGTGGGAGACCCAGTACTTC. This encodes CASGGGWETQYF.

The chain has TRBV2 and TRBJ2-7; D gene unclear. Germline V lookup: CDR1 SNHLY, CDR2 FYNNEI. V was cut by 2 bases and J by 4 bases, with 9 bases left in between. The CDR3 covers 13 residues. This CDR3 reads CASSEYRLYEQYF. CDR3 coding DNA: TGTGCCAGCAGTGAATACAGACTGTACGAGCAGTACTTC.

This clonotype was found many times. V usage is TRBV2 and J usage is TRBJ2-2, with 7 bases lining up with TRBD2. Germline CDR1 and CDR2: SNHLY and FYNNEI. Trimming removed 5 bases from V and 3 bases from J; junction bases left unmatched: 9. The CDR3 totals 16 residues. For the CDR3, the DNA is TGTGCCAGCAGTCCCCGGCGCGGGAGCTACACCGGGGAGCTGTTTTTT. Protein product: CASSPRRGSYTGELFF.

This clonotype was counted between two and nine times. This chain connects TRBV7-6 to TRBJ2-7, with D possibly called TRBD1 or TRBD2 (5 bases each). The CDR3 covers 12 residues. V shed 2 bases and J shed 6 bases, with 8 bases lying between them. Germline V gives CDR1 SGHVS, CDR2 FNYEAQ. CDR3: CASSLSGGEQYF. CDR3 nucleotides: TGTGCCAGCAGCTTATCTGGGGGCGAGCAGTACTTC.

The chain recombines TRBV10-3 with TRBJ1-5, with D perhaps TRBD1 (6 bases). The germline CDR1 and CDR2 sequences are ENHRY and SYGVKD. Trimming shortened V by 5 bases and J by 3 bases, and 17 bases separated the two germline ends. This CDR3 has 16 amino acids. In DNA form, the CDR3 reads TGTGCCATCAGTCTATCCGGGACACTGAACAATCAGCCCCAGCATTTT. Translation: CAISLSGTLNNQPQHF.

This chain uses TRBV5-1 with TRBJ2-1; D remains unclear. Germline lookup yields CDR1 SGHRS and CDR2 YFSETQ. This CDR3 comprises 15 residues. Trimming left V 0 bases short and J 2 bases short, with 9 bases between. The chain's CDR3 is CASSLEQKTYNEQFF. The CDR3 nucleotides are TGCGCCAGCAGCTTGGAGCAAAAAACCTACAATGAGCAGTTCTTC.

This clonotype turned up a few times. CDR3 coding DNA: TGTGCCAGCAGCTTAGCTTACCCCTTCACAAGTCAGCCCCAGCATTTT. Amino acid sequence: CASSLAYPFTSQPQHF. V and J are TRBV7-8 and TRBJ1-5; the D is unclear. CDR1 and CDR2 from the germline V gene are SGHVS and FQNEAQ. This CDR3 comprises 16 residues. Deletions cut 0 bases from V and 6 bases from J, with 15 bases between.

As DNA, the CDR3 is TGTGCCATCAAAAGGACTAGCGGTACCTACGAGCAGTACTTC. Encoded protein: CAIKRTSGTYEQYF. The chain combines TRBV10-3 with TRBJ2-7; 10 positions match TRBD2. The CDR3 loop spans 14 amino acids. The junction had 5 bases not matched to a gene; V was cut back by 7 bases and J by 2 bases. CDR1 is ENHRY, CDR2 SYGVKD, per germline.

This clonotype was seen at least ten times. V usage is TRBV12-3 or TRBV12-4 and J usage is TRBJ2-7; 9 nucleotides align to TRBD2. V dropped 6 bases and J dropped 2; count of bases not matched to a gene: 8. CDR3 size: 15 residues. This chain's CDR3 is CASRVIAGDPYEQYF. Written as DNA, the CDR3 is TGTGCCAGCAGAGTGATAGCGGGAGACCCCTACGAGCAGTACTTC.

This chain links TRBV7-6 with TRBJ1-2, with 9 bases identical to TRBD1. The ends lost 0 bases at V and 3 bases at J; junction bases unmatched: 14. CDR1 is SGHVS and CDR2 is FNYEAQ in the germline V gene. The CDR3 has 19 residues. The CDR3 sequence: CASSLAVTIRDRDYYGYTF. In nucleotides, the CDR3 is TGTGCCAGCAGCTTAGCGGTAACCATTCGGGACAGGGATTACTATGGCTACACCTTC. The variable domain in full, completed from reference TRBV7-6 and TRBJ1-2, reads GAGVSQSPRYKVTKRGQDVALRCDPISGHVSLYWYRQALGQGPEFLTYFNYEAQQDKSGLPNDRFSAERPEGSISTLTIQRTEQRDSAMYRCASSLAVTIRDRDYYGYTFGSGTRLTVV.

The chain recombines TRBV11-2 with TRBJ1-1; 10 nucleotides align to TRBD1. Germline assignment: CDR1 SGHAT and CDR2 FQNNGV. This CDR3 contains 16 residues. V shed 2 bases and J 1 base; nucleotides not matched to a gene: 4. The CDR3 coding sequence is TGTGCCAGCAGCTTACGACGGACAGGGGGGAACACTGAAGCTTTCTTT. Its translation is CASSLRRTGGNTEAFF.

The rearrangement joins TRBV24-1 to TRBJ2-3, with D maybe TRBD2 (5 bases). This CDR3 is 14 amino acids long. V was cut by 7 bases and J by 4 bases, with 14 bases left in between. Germline CDR1 KGHDR, CDR2 SFDVKD. For the CDR3, the DNA is TGTGCCACCAGCGTAACCGGGGATTCAGATACGCAGTATTTT. This gives the protein CATSVTGDSDTQYF.

V usage is TRBV4-2 and J usage is TRBJ2-3, with D possibly being TRBD1 (6 bases). This CDR3 has 15 residues. V dropped 4 bases and J dropped 0 bases, with 11 bases sitting between them. Germline V gene data show CDR1 as LGHNA and CDR2 as YNFKEQ. CDR3 amino acids: CASSRRTASTDTQYF. The CDR3 DNA follows: TGTGCCAGCAGCCGAAGGACAGCTAGCACAGATACGCAGTATTTT.

This clonotype came up a few times. The gene calls are TRBV27 and TRBJ2-5; D not resolved. The V end lost 3 bases, the J end lost 5 bases, and 13 bases lay between the germline ends. Per germline, CDR1 MNHEY and CDR2 SMNVEV (reference sequence). The CDR3 consists of 14 residues. CDR3 amino acids: CASSFSTLPETQYF. DNA for the CDR3: TGTGCCAGCAGTTTCTCTACCCTCCCCGAGACCCAGTACTTC.

Worth noting for this clonotype: A junction end diverges from the germline sequence, so it may reflect a read error. The CDR3 region is CASSRGFSYERYF. In DNA form, the CDR3 reads TGTGCCAGCAGCCGGGGATTCTCCTACGAGCGGTACTTC. The chain links TRBV3-1 to TRBJ2-7, with unresolved D. CDR3 length: 13 amino acids. Germline V gene lookup returns CDR1 LGHDT and CDR2 YNNKEL (reference sequence).

As to this clonotype: With a much larger clone just one base away, this may be a read error. The genes are TRBV2 and TRBJ1-2; 9 nucleotides align to TRBD1. CDR1 and CDR2 from the germline V gene are SNHLY and FYNNEI. The CDR3 is 14 residues long. In DNA, the CDR3 is TGTGCCAGCAGTGGGGACAGGGAGATCTATAGCTACACCTTC. It yields the protein CASSGDREIYSYTF.

In the case of this clonotype: With a much larger clone just one base away, this may be a read error. The chain couples TRBV7-9 to TRBJ2-6, with D unresolved. V lost 6 bases and J 2 bases, leaving 5 bases between the germline ends. The CDR3 extends over 13 amino acids. Germline V lookup: CDR1 SEHNR, CDR2 FQNEAQ (reference sequence). CDR3 sequence: CASRMAGANVLTF. Here the CDR3 DNA reads TGTGCCAGCAGAATGGCTGGGGCCAACGTCCTGACTTTC.

A note on this clonotype: No conserved phenylalanine or tryptophan ends this CDR3, so it is likely a read error. In nucleotides, the CDR3 is TGTGCCACACGAGGGACTAGCGAGGATACGCAGTATCTT. Translation: CATRGTSEDTQYL. The V and J genes are TRBV15 and TRBJ2-3; 10 bases map to TRBD2. The V and J ends lost 9 bases and 6 bases, in that order; junction bases with no gene match: 6. The CDR3 has 13 residues. CDR1 LNHNV and CDR2 YYDKDF come from the germline V gene (reference sequence).

The sample holds one count of this clonotype. With a much larger clone just one base away, this may be a read error. Given the absence of the conserved phenylalanine or tryptophan at the CDR3 end, a read error is likely. The chain is built from TRBV11-2 and TRBJ1-1; 9 bases line up with TRBD1. Germline loops: CDR1 SGHAT, CDR2 FQNNGV. Germline trimming cut 3 bases from V and 6 bases from J; bases unmatched to any gene: 8. The CDR3 has 15 amino acids. The CDR3 DNA sequence: TGTGCCAGCAGCTTGATGGGACAGGGATCTTCTGAAGCTTTCCTT. It translates to CASSLMGQGSSEAFL.

With respect to this clonotype: The junction and the germline gene differ at one end; a read error may be behind it. The chain joins TRBV7-3 to TRBJ2-4, with unresolved D. The germline gives CDR1 SGHTA, CDR2 FQGTGA. This CDR3 has 8 amino acids. CDR3 region: CANNIQYF. The CDR3 nucleotides are TGTGCCAACAACATTCAGTACTTC.

The DNA of the CDR3 is TGTGCCAGCAGCCAAGAGGGCAGGGGGATAGGCACCTTC. Encoded protein: CASSQEGRGIGTF. The J gene is TRBJ1-2, the V gene TRBV3-1, with 7 bases aligning to TRBD1. This CDR3 has 13 amino acids. V shed 0 bases, J shed 13 bases, and the junction held 8 bases outside the gene matches. CDR1 and CDR2 (germline): LGHDT, YNNKEL (reference sequence). Combining the CDR3 with reference TRBV3-1 and TRBJ1-2 gives the whole variable domain DTAVSQTPKYLVTQMGNDKSIKCEQNLGHDTMYWYKQDSKKFLKIMFSYNNKELIINETVPNRFSPKSPDKAHLNLHINSLELGDSAVYFCASSQEGRGIGTFGSGTRLTVV.

This clonotype turned up a few times. The gene calls are TRBV27 and TRBJ2-4; 7 bases match TRBD1. V dropped 6 bases and J dropped 7; count of bases not matched to a gene: 6. CDR1 MNHEY and CDR2 SMNVEV come from the germline V gene (reference sequence). CDR3 length equals 13 residues. The CDR3 DNA reads as TGTGCCAGCAGGGCACAGGGGCAGAACATTCAGTACTTC. Translating it yields CASRAQGQNIQYF.

This clonotype showed up many times. The CDR3 nucleotides are TGTGCCAGCAGCCAGACTAGCGTGATCCTTTATACCTACGAGCAGTACTTC. As protein: CASSQTSVILYTYEQYF. The gene calls are TRBV7-9 and TRBJ2-7; 8 positions agree with TRBD2. V lost 5 bases, J lost 2 bases, and 14 bases stayed unmatched. From germline, CDR1 is SEHNR and CDR2 FQNEAQ (reference sequence). This CDR3 spans 17 amino acids. The full variable domain, its missing parts supplied by reference TRBV7-9 and TRBJ2-7, is DTGVSQNPRHKITKRGQNVTFRCDPISEHNRLYWYRQTLGQGPEFLTYFQNEAQLEKSRLLSDRFSAERPKGSFSTLEIQRTEQGDSAMYLCASSQTSVILYTYEQYFGPGTRLTVT.